This TCR beta chain was recovered during a study of blood T cell repertoires in COVID-19. Overall study: Sources were T cells, B-cell-depleted T cells, or PBMCs; the material itself was cDNA or gDNA.

The age range of participants was about 18 to 90 years, with residence in about two dozen US areas. The method was immunoSEQ multiplex PCR; TCRdb's version includes in-frame clones alone and lacks a portion of them. The sample consists of roughly 250,000 clones, roughly 87% of them appearing once. V lost 6 bases to trimming and J lost 2 bases, with 12 bases between them. Germline V gives CDR1 MNHEY, CDR2 SVGAGI. The CDR3 has 14 amino acids. The sequenced sample was PBMCs or T cells enriched from blood (not recorded which). This chain joins TRBV6-5 and TRBJ2-3; the D gene is possibly TRBD2 (7 bases). The TCR originated in a woman aged 30 to 39 with acute COVID-19. CDR3 in amino acids: CASSPGGLTDTQYF. The CDR3 DNA reads as TGTGCCAGCAGCCCCGGGGGGCTCACAGATACGCAGTATTTT.